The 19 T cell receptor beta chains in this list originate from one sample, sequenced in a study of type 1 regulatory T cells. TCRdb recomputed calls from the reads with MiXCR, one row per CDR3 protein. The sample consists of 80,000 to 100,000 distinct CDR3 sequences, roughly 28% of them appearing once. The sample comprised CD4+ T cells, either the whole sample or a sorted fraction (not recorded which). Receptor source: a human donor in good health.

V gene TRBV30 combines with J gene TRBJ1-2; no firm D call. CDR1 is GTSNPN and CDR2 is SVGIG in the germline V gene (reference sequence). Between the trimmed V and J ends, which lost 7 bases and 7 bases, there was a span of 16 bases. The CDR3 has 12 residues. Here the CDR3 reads CALRESLAGYTF. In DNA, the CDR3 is TGTGCCTTGCGGGAGAGTTTAGCTGGCTACACCTTC.

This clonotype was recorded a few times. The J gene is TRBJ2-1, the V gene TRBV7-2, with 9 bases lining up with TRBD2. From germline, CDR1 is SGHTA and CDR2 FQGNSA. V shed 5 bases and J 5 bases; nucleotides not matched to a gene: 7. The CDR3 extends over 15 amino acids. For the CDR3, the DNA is TGTGCCAGCAGCCCTAGCGGGATGGCCGACAATGAGCAGTTCTTC. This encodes CASSPSGMADNEQFF.

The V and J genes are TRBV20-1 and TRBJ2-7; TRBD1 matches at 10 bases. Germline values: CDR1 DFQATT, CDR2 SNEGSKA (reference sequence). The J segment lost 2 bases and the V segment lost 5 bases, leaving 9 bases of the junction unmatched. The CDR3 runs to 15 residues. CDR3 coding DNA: TGCAGTGCTCCCCGGCCAGGGACAGGGGCCTACGAGCAGTACTTC. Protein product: CSAPRPGTGAYEQYF.

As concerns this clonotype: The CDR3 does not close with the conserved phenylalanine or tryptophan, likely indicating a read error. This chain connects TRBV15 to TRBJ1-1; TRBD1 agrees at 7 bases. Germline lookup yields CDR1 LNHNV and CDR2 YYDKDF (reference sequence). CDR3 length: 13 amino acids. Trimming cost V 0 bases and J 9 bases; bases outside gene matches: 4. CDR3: CATSRDWGQKAFC. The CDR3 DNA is TGTGCCACCAGCAGAGATTGGGGACAGAAAGCTTTCTGT.

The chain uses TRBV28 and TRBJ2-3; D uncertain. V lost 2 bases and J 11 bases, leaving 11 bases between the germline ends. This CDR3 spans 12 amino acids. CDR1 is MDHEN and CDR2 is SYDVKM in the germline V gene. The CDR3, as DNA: TGTGCCAGCAGTTTAGCACTTGGTGAGCAGTATTTT. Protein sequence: CASSLALGEQYF.

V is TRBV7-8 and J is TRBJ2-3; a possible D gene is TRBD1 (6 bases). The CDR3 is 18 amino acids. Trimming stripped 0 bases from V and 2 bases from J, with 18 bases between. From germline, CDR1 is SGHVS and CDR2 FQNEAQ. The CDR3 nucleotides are TGTGCCAGCAGCTTAGCGCCCGGCCAGGGGTGGAACACAGATACGCAGTATTTT. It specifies CASSLAPGQGWNTDTQYF.

Here the CDR3 reads CASSSGTGNTGELFF. The CDR3 DNA sequence: TGCGCCAGCAGCTCCGGGACAGGGAACACCGGGGAGCTGTTTTTT. The chain links TRBV5-1 to TRBJ2-2, with TRBD1 identical over 8 bases. The V gene's germline CDR1 is SGHRS and CDR2 YFSETQ. V lost 3 bases to trimming and J lost 1 base; unmatched junction nucleotides: 2. This CDR3 has 15 residues. The full variable domain, its missing parts supplied by reference TRBV5-1 and TRBJ2-2, is KAGVTQTPRYLIKTRGQQVTLSCSPISGHRSVSWYQQTPGQGLQFLFEYFSETQRNKGNFPGRFSGRQFSNSRSEMNVSTLELGDSALYLCASSSGTGNTGELFFGEGSRLTVL.

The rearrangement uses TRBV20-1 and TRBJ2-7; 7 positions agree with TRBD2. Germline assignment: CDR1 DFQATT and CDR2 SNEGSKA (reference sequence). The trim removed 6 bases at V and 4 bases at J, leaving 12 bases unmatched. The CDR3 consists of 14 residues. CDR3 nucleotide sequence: TGCAGTGCAGAGCGGGACCATTTACGTTACGAGCAGTACTTC. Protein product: CSAERDHLRYEQYF.

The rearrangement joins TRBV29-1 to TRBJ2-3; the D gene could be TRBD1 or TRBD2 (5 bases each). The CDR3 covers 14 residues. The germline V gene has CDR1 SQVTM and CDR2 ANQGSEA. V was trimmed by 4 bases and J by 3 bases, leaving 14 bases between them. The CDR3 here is CSVVEGRETDTQYF. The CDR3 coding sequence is TGCAGCGTTGTAGAGGGCAGGGAAACAGATACGCAGTATTTT.

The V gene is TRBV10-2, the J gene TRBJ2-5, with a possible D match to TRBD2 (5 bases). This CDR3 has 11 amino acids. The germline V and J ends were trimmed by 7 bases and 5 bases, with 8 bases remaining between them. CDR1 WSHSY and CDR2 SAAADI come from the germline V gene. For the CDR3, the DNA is TGCGCCAGCATGGTAGCGGAGACCCAGTACTTC. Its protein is CASMVAETQYF.

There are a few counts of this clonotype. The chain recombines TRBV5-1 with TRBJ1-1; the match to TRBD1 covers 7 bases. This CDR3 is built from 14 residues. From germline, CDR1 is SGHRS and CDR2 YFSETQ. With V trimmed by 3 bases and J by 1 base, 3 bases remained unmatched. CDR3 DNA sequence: TGCGCCAGCAGCTCCAGACAGGGGAACACTGAAGCTTTCTTT. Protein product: CASSSRQGNTEAFF.

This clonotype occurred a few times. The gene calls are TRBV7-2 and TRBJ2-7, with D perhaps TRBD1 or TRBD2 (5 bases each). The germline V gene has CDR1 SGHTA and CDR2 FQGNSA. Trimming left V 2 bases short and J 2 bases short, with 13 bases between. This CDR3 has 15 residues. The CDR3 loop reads CASSLTGTPTYEQYF. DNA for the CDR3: TGTGCCAGCAGCTTAACCGGGACGCCTACCTACGAGCAGTACTTC.

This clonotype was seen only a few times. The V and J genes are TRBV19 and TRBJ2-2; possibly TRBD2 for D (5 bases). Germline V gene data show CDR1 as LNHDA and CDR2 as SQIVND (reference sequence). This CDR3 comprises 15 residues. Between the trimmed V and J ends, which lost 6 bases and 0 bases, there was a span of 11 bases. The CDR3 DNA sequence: TGTGCCAGTAGCCCTATTAGCGCGAACACCGGGGAGCTGTTTTTT. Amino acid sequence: CASSPISANTGELFF.

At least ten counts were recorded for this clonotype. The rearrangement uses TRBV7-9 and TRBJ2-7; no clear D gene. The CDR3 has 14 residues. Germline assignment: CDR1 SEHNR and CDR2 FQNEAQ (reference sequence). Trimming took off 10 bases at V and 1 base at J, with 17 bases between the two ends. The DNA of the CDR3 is TGTGCCATCCAAGCGTCGGAAAGTTCCTACGAGCAGTACTTC. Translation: CAIQASESSYEQYF.

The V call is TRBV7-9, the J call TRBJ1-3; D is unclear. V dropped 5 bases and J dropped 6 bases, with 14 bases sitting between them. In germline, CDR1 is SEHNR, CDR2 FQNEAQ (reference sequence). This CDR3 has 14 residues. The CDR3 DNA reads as TGTGCCAGCAGCCAACCCGTAACTTTAAACACCATATATTTT. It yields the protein CASSQPVTLNTIYF.

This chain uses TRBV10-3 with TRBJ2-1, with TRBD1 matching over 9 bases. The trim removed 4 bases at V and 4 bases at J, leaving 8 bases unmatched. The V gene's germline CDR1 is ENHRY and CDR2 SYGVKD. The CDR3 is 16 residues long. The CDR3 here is CAISAGQGEGYNEQFF. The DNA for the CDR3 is TGTGCCATCAGTGCGGGACAGGGAGAAGGGTACAATGAGCAGTTCTTC.

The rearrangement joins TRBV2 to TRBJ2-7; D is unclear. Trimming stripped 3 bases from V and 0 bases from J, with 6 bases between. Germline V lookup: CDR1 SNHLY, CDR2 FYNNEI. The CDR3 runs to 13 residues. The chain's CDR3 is CASSDVGSYEQYF. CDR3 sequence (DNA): TGTGCCAGCAGTGATGTTGGCTCCTACGAGCAGTACTTC.

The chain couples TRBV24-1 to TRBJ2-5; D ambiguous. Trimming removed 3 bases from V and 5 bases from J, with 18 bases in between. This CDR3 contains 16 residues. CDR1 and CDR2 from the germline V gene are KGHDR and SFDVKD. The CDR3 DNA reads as TGTGCCACCAGTGATAAGAGAAGGACGACATGGGAGACCCAGTACTTC. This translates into CATSDKRRTTWETQYF.

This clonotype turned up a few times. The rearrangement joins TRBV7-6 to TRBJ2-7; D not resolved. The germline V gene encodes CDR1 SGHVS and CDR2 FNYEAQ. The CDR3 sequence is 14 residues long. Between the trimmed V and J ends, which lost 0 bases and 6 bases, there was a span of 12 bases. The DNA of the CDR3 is TGTGCCAGCAGCTTAGCGCCGGCGGTCGGCGAGCAGTACTTC. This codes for CASSLAPAVGEQYF.